This paragraph covers one T cell receptor (beta chain) sequence. Its antigen is as yet unknown. This table comes from immunoSEQ multiplex PCR, and its TCRdb copy is limited to in-frame clones, with some not included. The sample has fewer than 5,000 clones, 60% to 75% seen once. This entry belongs to a study of T cells in tumors after PD-1 blockade. Study at large: Some patients also took daily vismodegib 150 mg during anti-PD-1 treatment. Overall study results and limits: Squamous carcinoma: roughly 50% of expanded exhausted clones novel, versus 25% to 30% of other expanded CD8+ clones.

The CDR3 is 14 residues long. Per the germline V gene, CDR1 is LNHDA and CDR2 is SQIVND (reference sequence). Trimming left V 1 base short and J 4 bases short, with 8 bases between. The source of this sequence is a human donor with cutaneous squamous cell carcinoma. The sequencing used tumor tissue, collected before anti-PD-1 treatment. The chain links TRBV19 to TRBJ1-5; D uncertain. The CDR3 here is CASSIGGSNQPQHF. The CDR3 nucleotides read TGTGCCAGTAGTATAGGCGGTTCTAATCAGCCCCAGCATTTT.